This T cell receptor beta chain was identified in a study of CD8+CD57+ T cells in acquired aplastic anemia. Both TCR beta VDJ combination and CDR3 sequence profiling were carried out. Genomic DNA was the template for this profiling. A single record per CDR3 protein comes from TCRdb applying MiXCR to the reads. The sample consists of 150,000 or so distinct CDR3 sequences, around half of them appearing once. J gave up 6 bases and V 5 bases, and 7 bases lay outside the gene matches. The CDR3 sequence is 14 residues long. Previously, flow cytometry had revealed CD8+CD57+ cell expansion in the patients chosen for sequencing. This clonotype was found many times.

Sequenced input: sorted CD4+, CD8+, or CD8+CD57+ T cells (not recorded which) from PBMCs. This chain links TRBV12-3 or TRBV12-4 with TRBJ2-7; TRBD1 aligns across 10 bases. The clonotype originates from a human donor with aplastic anemia. CDR3 residues: CASSAGTGVLEQYF. For the CDR3, the DNA is TGTGCCAGCAGTGCCGGGACAGGGGTTCTCGAGCAGTACTTC.